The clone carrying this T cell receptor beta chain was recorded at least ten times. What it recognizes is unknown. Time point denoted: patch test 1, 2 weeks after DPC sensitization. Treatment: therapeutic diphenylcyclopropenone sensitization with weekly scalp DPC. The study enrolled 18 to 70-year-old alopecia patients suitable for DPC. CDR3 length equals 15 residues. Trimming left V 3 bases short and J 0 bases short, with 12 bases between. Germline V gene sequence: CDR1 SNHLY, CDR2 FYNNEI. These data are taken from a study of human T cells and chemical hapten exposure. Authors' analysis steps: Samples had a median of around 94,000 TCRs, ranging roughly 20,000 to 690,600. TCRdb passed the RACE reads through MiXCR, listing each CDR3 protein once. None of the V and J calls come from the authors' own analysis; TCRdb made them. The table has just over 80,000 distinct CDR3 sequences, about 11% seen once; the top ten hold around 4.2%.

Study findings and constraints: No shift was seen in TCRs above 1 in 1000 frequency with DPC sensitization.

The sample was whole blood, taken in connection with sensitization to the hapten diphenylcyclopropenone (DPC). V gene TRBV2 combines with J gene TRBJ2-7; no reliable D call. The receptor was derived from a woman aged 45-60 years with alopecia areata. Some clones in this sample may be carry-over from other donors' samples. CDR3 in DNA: TGTGCCAGCAGTGATCCCACCCAGTCCTCCTACGAGCAGTACTTC. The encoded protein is CASSDPTQSSYEQYF.